This record covers a single T cell receptor (beta chain). TCRdb's table, derived via immunoSEQ multiplex PCR, lists solely in-frame clones and lacks some. Among around 63,000 clones listed, roughly 85% were seen once. The record originates from a study of Tregs in tolerant kidney transplant recipients. Unstimulated Tregs (CD4+CD25+CD127-) and CD4+CD25- non-Tregs were sorted from PBMCs. The CDR3 is made up of 15 amino acids. The germline V and J ends were trimmed by 4 bases and 3 bases, with 14 bases remaining between them. Germline V gene sequence: CDR1 SGHRS, CDR2 YFSETQ. This receptor was identified in a human donor who received a combined kidney and bone marrow transplant. The sequences come from Tregs from blood, collected before the transplant. J is TRBJ1-5 and V is TRBV5-1, with D perhaps TRBD1 (5 bases). CDR3 sequence reads: CASSPIDSFNQPQHF. The CDR3 region has the DNA TGCGCCAGCAGCCCGATAGACAGTTTCAATCAGCCCCAGCATTTT.